The rows below give T cell receptor beta chains drawn from one sample of a study of human T cells and chemical hapten exposure. One entry per CDR3 protein results from TCRdb running MiXCR on the RACE reads. The repertoire holds under 300,000 distinct CDR3 sequences, with about 9% as singletons. The sequenced sample was whole blood, obtained in connection with sensitization to the hapten diphenylcyclopropenone (DPC). Receptors originate from a middle-aged woman with alopecia areata. Some clones in this sample may be carry-over from other donors' samples. Each CDR3 is given with its conserved first and last residue. A D gene is named only where the DNA matches it firmly. Rows may omit the clone size; those that give it use once, few, many or a size class.

j_call	v_call	d_call	clone_size	cdr3_aa	cdr3_nt
TRBJ2-1	TRBV6-5	TRBD2	.	CASSIMGLGYNEQFF	TGTGCCAGCAGCATCATGGGACTAGGTTACAATGAGCAGTTCTTC
TRBJ2-5	TRBV7-2	TRBD2	many	CASSPGLAGVETQYF	TGTGCCAGCAGTCCTGGACTAGCGGGAGTTGAGACCCAGTACTTC
TRBJ2-3	TRBV18	TRBD2	.	CASSALAGVSDTQYF	TGTGCCAGCTCCGCTCTAGCGGGAGTTTCGGATACGCAGTATTTT
TRBJ2-3	TRBV20-1	.	few	CSARVRPADTQYF	TGCAGTGCTAGAGTTAGACCGGCAGATACGCAGTATTTT
TRBJ2-7	TRBV5-4	TRBD2	few	CASSLMSGISYEQYF	TGTGCCAGCAGCTTAATGAGCGGGATCTCCTACGAGCAGTACTTC
TRBJ2-1	TRBV6-2/TRBV6-3	TRBD1	.	CASSSLRGTYNEQFF	TGTGCCAGCAGCTCCCTCAGGGGGACATACAATGAGCAGTTCTTC
TRBJ1-6	TRBV7-6	.	few	CASSRPFGREEISPLHF	TGTGCCAGCAGCCGCCCTTTCGGCAGAGAGGAGATCTCACCCCTCCACTTT
TRBJ2-7	TRBV2	.	few	CASSLPPSYEQYF	TGTGCCAGCAGTCTACCCCCGTCCTACGAGCAGTACTTC
TRBJ1-6	TRBV28	TRBD1	.	CASRRTGSNSPLHF	TGTGCCAGCAGAAGGACAGGAAGTAATTCACCCCTCCACTTT
TRBJ2-7	TRBV6-6	TRBD1	.	CASSPGQGDEQYF	TGTGCCAGCAGTCCGGGACAGGGAGACGAGCAGTACTTC
TRBJ1-6	TRBV30	.	few	CAWIQRPGSGSPLHF	TGTGCCTGGATCCAGCGTCCCGGATCGGGATCACCCCTCCACTTT
TRBJ2-7	TRBV20-1	TRBD2	.	CSASGSGVSYEQYF	TGCAGTGCTAGCGGTAGCGGGGTTTCCTACGAGCAGTACTTC
TRBJ2-2	TRBV27	.	many	CASSLRGSGELFF	TGTGCCAGCAGTTTAAGGGGTTCCGGGGAGCTGTTTTTT
TRBJ2-7	TRBV12-3/TRBV12-4	.	.	CASTAPDRREQYF	TGTGCCAGCACCGCTCCAGACAGGCGCGAGCAGTACTTC
TRBJ2-7	TRBV29-1	TRBD2	many	CSVLSGSGFHEQYF	TGCAGCGTTCTTAGCGGGAGTGGTTTCCACGAGCAGTACTTC
TRBJ2-3	TRBV10-3	.	.	CAISARGSTDTQYF	TGTGCCATCAGTGCTCGGGGTAGCACAGATACGCAGTATTTT
TRBJ2-7	TRBV12-3/TRBV12-4	.	few	CASSSGAREQYF	TGTGCCAGCAGTTCAGGGGCCCGCGAGCAGTACTTC
TRBJ1-6	TRBV12-3/TRBV12-4	.	.	CASSLDFTGLVSPLHF	TGTGCCAGCAGTTTAGACTTCACGGGCTTGGTTTCACCCCTCCACTTT
TRBJ2-7	TRBV6-2/TRBV6-3	TRBD2	.	CASSFSFSGVLYEQYF	TGTGCCAGCAGTTTCTCCTTTAGCGGGGTGCTCTACGAGCAGTACTTC
TRBJ2-2	TRBV5-4	.	.	CASSFSAATGELFF	TGTGCCAGCAGCTTTTCGGCGGCTACCGGGGAGCTGTTTTTT
TRBJ1-5	TRBV28	.	many	CASSFGNGLPLSAQHF	TGTGCCAGCAGTTTCGGTAACGGACTCCCTCTCTCGGCCCAGCATTTT
TRBJ2-3	TRBV20-1	.	few	CSAPGAWETDTQYF	TGCAGTGCCCCCGGGGCGTGGGAGACAGATACGCAGTATTTT
TRBJ2-7	TRBV27	TRBD2	many	CASSPLAPPPYEQYF	TGTGCCAGCAGCCCACTAGCGCCTCCTCCCTACGAGCAGTACTTC
TRBJ1-2	TRBV12-3/TRBV12-4	.	many	CASSLREGIYTF	TGTGCCAGCAGTTTAAGGGAGGGGATTTACACCTTC
TRBJ2-5	TRBV29-1	TRBD2	few	CSADAQREIYQETQYF	TGCAGCGCCGACGCCCAGCGGGAGATCTACCAAGAGACCCAGTACTTC
TRBJ1-2	TRBV6-5	.	few	CASSEGTASVTF	TGTGCCAGCAGTGAGGGGACCGCCAGCGTAACCTTC
TRBJ2-3	TRBV28	TRBD2	.	CASSRASGAASTDTQYF	TGTGCCAGCAGTCGTGCTAGCGGGGCCGCTAGCACAGATACGCAGTATTTT
TRBJ2-4	TRBV12-3/TRBV12-4	.	few	CASGEAAKNIQYF	TGTGCCAGCGGGGAGGCGGCCAAAAACATTCAGTACTTC